This TCR beta chain was identified during a study of T cell responses to AZD1222 COVID-19 vaccine. Notes on the study in general: There were repertoire samples only from the period after the peak T cell response. Possibly, clonal diversity was underestimated; donors were largely white British and included more females.

Germline V gene lookup returns CDR1 SNHLY and CDR2 FYNNEI. CDR3 length equals 12 residues. V lost 6 bases and J 8 bases, leaving 11 bases between the germline ends. To note about this clone: Antigen specificity is unknown.

The protocol was immunoSEQ multiplex PCR, while the TCRdb copy is restricted to in-frame clones and leaves out a portion. The sample comprises around 140,000 clones, approximately 90% of which are singletons, and around 1.6% rests with the top ten. The TCR sequence derives from an adult in good health. The V and J genes are TRBV2 and TRBJ2-1; a possible D gene is TRBD2 (5 bases). The source was peripheral blood, collected on day 0 of AZD1222 vaccination. CDR3 region: CASRGPSHEQFF. For the CDR3, the DNA is TGTGCCAGCAGGGGCCCTAGCCATGAGCAGTTCTTC.